This is a list of T cell receptor beta chains from one sample in a study of T cell responses to AZD1222 COVID-19 vaccine. Using immunoSEQ multiplex PCR, the repertoire was profiled, and TCRdb retains in-frame clones only, with some absent. The sample has roughly 120,000 clones, approximately 85% seen once; the top ten hold roughly 1.7%. The specimen was peripheral blood, collected on day 0 of AZD1222 vaccination. The receptor set was obtained from an adult in good health. Each CDR3 is given with its conserved first and last residue. A D gene is named only where the DNA matches it firmly. Clone size is not always given. Where it is, it says once, few, many or a class for expanded clones.

J gene,clone size,V gene,D gene,CDR3 protein,CDR3 DNA
TRBJ1-1,few,TRBV9,NA,CASSVVPVGVGGNTEAFF,TGTGCCAGCAGCGTAGTGCCAGTTGGGGTGGGAGGGAACACTGAAGCTTTCTTT
TRBJ1-2,NA,TRBV6-5,NA,CASSFGWGANYGYTF,TGTGCCAGCAGTTTCGGATGGGGGGCCAACTATGGCTACACCTTC
TRBJ2-7,NA,TRBV14,NA,CASRGTATYEQYF,TGTGCCAGCAGAGGGACGGCAACCTACGAGCAGTACTTC
TRBJ1-2,NA,TRBV4-1,TRBD1,CASSQAGQGWPSNYGYTF,TGCGCCAGCAGCCAAGCCGGACAGGGGTGGCCCTCTAACTATGGCTACACCTTC
TRBJ1-5,NA,TRBV4-1,TRBD1,CASSPGQGPNSNQPQHF,TGCGCCAGCAGCCCGGGACAGGGGCCTAATAGCAATCAGCCCCAGCATTTT
TRBJ1-6,NA,TRBV7-2,TRBD1,CASSLDRGENSPLHF,TGTGCCAGCAGCTTGGACAGGGGGGAAAATTCACCCCTCCACTTT
TRBJ2-2,NA,TRBV30,TRBD1,CAWSEGALNTGELFF,TGTGCCTGGAGTGAGGGGGCGCTTAACACCGGGGAGCTGTTTTTT
TRBJ1-1,NA,TRBV15,TRBD1,CATRRGQVTWGVEAFF,TGTGCCACCAGGCGAGGACAGGTGACATGGGGGGTTGAAGCTTTCTTT
TRBJ1-1,NA,TRBV18,NA,CASSPQGEGTEAFF,TGTGCCAGCTCACCACAGGGCGAAGGCACTGAAGCTTTCTTT
TRBJ1-2,NA,TRBV19,NA,CASSNSRPTDNYGYTF,TGTGCCAGTAGTAATTCCAGGCCAACAGATAACTATGGCTACACCTTC
TRBJ1-3,NA,TRBV5-5,NA,CASSVARTGSGNTIYF,TGTGCCAGCAGCGTGGCACGCACAGGGTCAGGAAACACCATATATTTT
TRBJ2-2,NA,TRBV5-6,NA,CVLEKWNTGELFF,TGTGTCCTTGAGAAGTGGAACACCGGGGAGCTGTTTTTT
TRBJ1-2,NA,TRBV21-1,NA,CASSNDGYTF,TGTGCCAGCAGCAATGATGGCTACACCTTC
TRBJ2-5,NA,TRBV11-2,NA,CASSLGGLAGETQYF,TGTGCCAGCAGCTTAGGGGGCCTCGCCGGGGAGACCCAGTACTTC
TRBJ1-2,NA,TRBV29-1,NA,CSVAGDGARAGYGYTF,TGCAGCGTTGCCGGGGATGGGGCCAGGGCTGGCTATGGCTACACCTTC
TRBJ1-3,NA,TRBV19,NA,CASSGQGSSGNTIYF,TGTGCCAGTAGTGGGCAGGGAAGCTCTGGAAACACCATATATTTT